The rows below give T cell receptor beta chains drawn from one sample of a study of breast tumors, draining lymph nodes, adjacent tissues. TCRdb independently ran MiXCR on the multiplex PCR reads; one entry per CDR3 protein. The sample has about 80,000 distinct CDR3 sequences; roughly a fifth are singletons. The specimen sequenced was axillary lymph node tissue. These receptor sequences come from a female donor with breast cancer. Some clones in this sample may be carry-over from other donors' samples. CDR3s include the opening cysteine and the closing phenylalanine or tryptophan. A D gene is named only where the DNA matches it firmly. A row's size may be missing; if present it is once, few, many or a size class.

V	D	size	J	DNA	CDR3
TRBV9	NA	many	TRBJ2-1	TGTGCCAGCAGCGTGCAGGGCTTTTCCTACAATGAGCAGTTCTTC	CASSVQGFSYNEQFF
TRBV9	TRBD2	many	TRBJ2-5	TGTGCCAGCAGCGTAGGGACTAGCGGGAATCAAGAGACCCAGTACTTC	CASSVGTSGNQETQYF
TRBV6-2/TRBV6-3	TRBD2	many	TRBJ2-7	TGTGCCAGCAGCTCAAGCGGGAGCACCTACGAGCAGTACTTC	CASSSSGSTYEQYF
TRBV5-4	NA	NA	TRBJ1-1	NA	CASSFGNGIQGTEAFF
TRBV20-1	TRBD1	many	TRBJ2-3	TGCAGTGCCACACGACAGGGATACACAGATACGCAGTATTTT	CSATRQGYTDTQYF
TRBV19	TRBD1	many	TRBJ2-7	TGTGCCAGTAGTATGAGGACAGGGGGGTACTACGAGCAGTACTTC	CASSMRTGGYYEQYF
TRBV2	NA	many	TRBJ2-7	TGTGCCAGCAGTGATGGGATCTCCTACGAGCAGTACTTC	CASSDGISYEQYF
TRBV4-2	NA	many	TRBJ2-5	TGTGCCAGCAGCCAACGGCTAAGCGGCCCCCTCCAAGAGACCCAGTACTTC	CASSQRLSGPLQETQYF
TRBV19	NA	few	TRBJ2-4	TGTGCCAGTAGTCCGCGGACTGGAGACATTCAGTACTTC	CASSPRTGDIQYF
TRBV6-1	TRBD1	many	TRBJ2-7	TGTGCCAGCAGGATACCAGGGGGCTGGGAGCAGTACTTC	CASRIPGGWEQYF
TRBV9	NA	many	TRBJ1-2	TGTGCCAGCAGCCCGAGTCCGACAGCTAACTATGGCTACACCTTC	CASSPSPTANYGYTF
TRBV4-2	NA	NA	TRBJ2-5	TGTGCCAGCAGCCAAGATCCCAGGGGGAAGGGGGGAGAGGCCCAGTACTTC	CASSQDPRGKGGEAQYF
TRBV5-8	TRBD1	many	TRBJ2-7	TGTGCCAGCAGCATCGGGACAGGCTACGAGCAGTACTTC	CASSIGTGYEQYF
TRBV4-3	NA	many	TRBJ2-2	TGCGCCAGCAGCCAAGCCCCGGGGGTAGGGGGGGAGCTGTTTTTT	CASSQAPGVGGELFF
TRBV5-1	NA	many	TRBJ2-3	TGCGCCAGCAGGGGAGTAGGAGATACGCAGTATTTT	CASRGVGDTQYF
TRBV6-2/TRBV6-3	TRBD2	many	TRBJ2-7	TGTGCCAGCAGTTCATCCGGGACTAGCTACGAGCAGTACTTC	CASSSSGTSYEQYF
TRBV4-1	TRBD2	many	TRBJ2-7	TGCGCCAGCAGCCAGGTGCTAGCGGGAAAATACGAGCAGTACTTC	CASSQVLAGKYEQYF
TRBV6-2/TRBV6-3	TRBD1	many	TRBJ1-6	TGTGCCAGCAATCCTATCGACAGGGATAATTCACCCCTCCACTTT	CASNPIDRDNSPLHF
TRBV19	NA	many	TRBJ2-6	TGTGCCAGTTGTAGGACCTCTGGGGCCAACGTCCTGACTTTC	CASCRTSGANVLTF
TRBV7-9	NA	many	TRBJ2-2	TGTGCCAGCAGTCGTGATGGGGGGCAGAGCACCGGGGAGCTGTTTTTT	CASSRDGGQSTGELFF
TRBV5-1	NA	NA	TRBJ1-4	TGCGCCAGCAGCTTGGACCCAACTAATCAAAGACTGTTTTTT	CASSLDPTNQRLFF
TRBV27	NA	NA	TRBJ2-3	TGTGCCAGCAGCCGGTACAAGGCTGGCACAGATACGCAGTATTTT	CASSRYKAGTDTQYF
TRBV7-2	TRBD2	many	TRBJ2-7	TGTGCCAGCAGCCTAGCGGGAGGCTCCTCCTACGAGCAGTACTTC	CASSLAGGSSYEQYF
TRBV20-1	NA	many	TRBJ1-4	TGCAGCTACGCGGACACTGCAACTAATGAAAAACTGTTTTTT	CSYADTATNEKLFF
TRBV5-1	NA	many	TRBJ2-2	TGCGCCAGCAGCTTGGGTCTCCCCACCGGGGAGCTGTTTTTT	CASSLGLPTGELFF
TRBV4-3	TRBD2	many	TRBJ2-7	TGCGCCAGCAGCCAGAGAGGGAGGGAGGACGAGCAGTACTTC	CASSQRGREDEQYF